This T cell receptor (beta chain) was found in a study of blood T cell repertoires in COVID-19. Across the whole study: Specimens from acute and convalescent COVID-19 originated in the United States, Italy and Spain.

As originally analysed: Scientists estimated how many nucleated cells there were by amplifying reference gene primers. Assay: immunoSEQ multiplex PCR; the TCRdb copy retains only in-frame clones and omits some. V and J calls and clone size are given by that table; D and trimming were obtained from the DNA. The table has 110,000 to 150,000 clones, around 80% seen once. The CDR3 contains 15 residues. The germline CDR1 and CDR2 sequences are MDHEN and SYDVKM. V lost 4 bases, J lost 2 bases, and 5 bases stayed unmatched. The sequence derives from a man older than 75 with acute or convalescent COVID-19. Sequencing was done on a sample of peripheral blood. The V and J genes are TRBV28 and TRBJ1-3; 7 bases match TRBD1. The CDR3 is CASSSGQHTGNTIYF. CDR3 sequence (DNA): TGTGCCAGCAGTTCGGGACAGCATACTGGAAACACCATATATTTT.